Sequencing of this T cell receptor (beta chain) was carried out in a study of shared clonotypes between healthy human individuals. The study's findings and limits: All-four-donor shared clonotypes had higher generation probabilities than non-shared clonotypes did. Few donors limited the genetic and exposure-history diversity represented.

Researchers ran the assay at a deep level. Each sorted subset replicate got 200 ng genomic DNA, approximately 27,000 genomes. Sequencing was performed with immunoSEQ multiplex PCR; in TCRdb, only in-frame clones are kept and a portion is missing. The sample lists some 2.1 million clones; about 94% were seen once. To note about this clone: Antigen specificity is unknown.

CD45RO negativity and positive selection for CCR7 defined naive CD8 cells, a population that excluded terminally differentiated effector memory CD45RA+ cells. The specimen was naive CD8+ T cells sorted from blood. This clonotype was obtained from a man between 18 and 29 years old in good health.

The CDR3: CASSPSEGPSWYEQYF. CDR3 in DNA: TGTGCCAGCTCACCATCAGAGGGCCCATCCTGGTACGAGCAGTACTTC. V gene TRBV18 combines with J gene TRBJ2-7, with D possibly matching TRBD2 (5 bases). CDR1 is KGHSH and CDR2 is LQKENI in the germline V gene. V lost 2 bases to trimming and J lost 4 bases, with 18 bases between them. CDR3 size: 16 residues. Based on the CDR3 plus reference TRBV18 and TRBJ2-7, the full variable domain is NAGVMQNPRHLVRRRGQEARLRCSPMKGHSHVYWYRQLPEEGLKFMVYLQKENIIDESGMPKERFSAEFPKEGPSILRIQQVVRGDSAAYFCASSPSEGPSWYEQYFGPGTRLTVT.